These 29 T cell receptor beta chains were sequenced from one sample in a study of cytomegalovirus exposure and HLA in healthy donors. The PCR had 60 Vbeta and 13 Jbeta primers. Measured with immunoSEQ multiplex PCR; TCRdb has only the in-frame clones, and not every one. The sample has around 200,000 clones; 84% are singletons. The sequenced sample was PBMCs. The receptors here all came from a woman aged 50 to 65 in good health and CMV-seropositive.

This rearrangement joins TRBV2 to TRBJ2-7; 13 nucleotides line up with TRBD2. The V gene end was trimmed by 4 bases and the J gene end by 4 bases; junction bases not matched to a gene: 4. CDR3 length: 15 residues. Germline assignment: CDR1 SNHLY and CDR2 FYNNEI. The CDR3 region has the DNA TGTGCCAGCAGTGCACTAGCGGGGGGGCCGTACGAGCAGTACTTC. Translation gives CASSALAGGPYEQYF.

The chain couples TRBV28 to TRBJ2-5; D is unclear. Trimming cost V 5 bases and J 0 bases, with 10 bases left between them. Germline V gene sequence: CDR1 MDHEN, CDR2 SYDVKM. CDR3 length: 14 residues. CDR3: CASSPSLNQETQYF. In DNA, the CDR3 is TGTGCCAGCAGTCCCTCTTTAAACCAAGAGACCCAGTACTTC. The variable domain in full, completed from reference TRBV28 and TRBJ2-5, reads DVKVTQSSRYLVKRTGEKVFLECVQDMDHENMFWYRQDPGLGLRLIYFSYDVKMKEKGDIPEGYSVSREKKERFSLILESASTNQTSMYLCASSPSLNQETQYFGPGTRLLVL.

The chain combines TRBV13 with TRBJ2-7; 12 nucleotides agree with TRBD2. The CDR3 totals 18 residues. Germline V gene lookup returns CDR1 PRHDT and CDR2 FYEKMQ (reference sequence). V shed 5 bases and J 0 bases; nucleotides not matched to a gene: 11. The chain's CDR3 is CASSKALAGGQSSYEQYF. CDR3 nucleotides: TGTGCCAGCAGCAAAGCCCTAGCGGGGGGGCAGAGCTCCTACGAGCAGTACTTC.

Concerning this clone: One end of the junction is discordant with germline, which a read error may explain. The V gene is TRBV7-9, the J gene TRBJ2-3, with D possibly TRBD1 on 6 matching bases. Germline assignment: CDR1 SEHNR and CDR2 FQNEAQ (reference sequence). The CDR3 contains 17 residues. The DNA for the CDR3 is TGTTCCAGCAGCTCCTACAGGGTAGCTAAGGGCGCAGATACGCAGTATTTT. Translating it yields CSSSSYRVAKGADTQYF.

The chain links TRBV7-6 to TRBJ2-2; D gene uncertain. The germline gives CDR1 SGHVS, CDR2 FNYEAQ. This CDR3 is built from 13 residues. The V and J ends lost 5 bases and 3 bases respectively, with 7 bases between them. The CDR3 bases are TGTGCCAGCAGCCCTGGAGACACCGGGGAGCTGTTTTTT. This codes for CASSPGDTGELFF.

The chain employs TRBV2 and TRBJ2-6; D possibly corresponds to TRBD1 (6 bases). Between the trimmed V and J ends, which lost 6 bases and 4 bases, there was a span of 13 bases. The CDR3 runs 15 residues. CDR1 and CDR2 from the germline V gene are SNHLY and FYNNEI. DNA for the CDR3: TGTGCCAGCAGCCTCACAGGGTCAGGGGCCAACGTCCTGACTTTC. It yields the protein CASSLTGSGANVLTF.

V is TRBV7-2 and J is TRBJ2-1; 10 bases line up with TRBD1. After removal of 7 bases from V and 0 bases from J, the junction contained 3 bases not matched to a gene. In germline, CDR1 is SGHTA, CDR2 FQGNSA. The CDR3 totals 15 residues. In nucleotides, the CDR3 is TGTGCCAGCACCCGGGACAGGGGCTCCTACAATGAGCAGTTCTTC. This encodes CASTRDRGSYNEQFF.

This clone appeared a single time. The chain combines TRBV9 with TRBJ2-1; TRBD2 agrees at 10 bases. The germline V gene encodes CDR1 SGDLS and CDR2 YYNGEE. Trimming cost V 4 bases and J 0 bases; bases outside gene matches: 10. The length of the CDR3 is 18 residues. The CDR3 DNA is TGTGCCAGCAGCACTCGGATTAGCGGGGGGAGCTCCTACAATGAGCAGTTCTTC. This translates into CASSTRISGGSSYNEQFF.

J is TRBJ2-4 and V is TRBV7-9; no firm D call. The germline CDR1 and CDR2 sequences are SEHNR and FQNEAQ (reference sequence). Trimming pared 2 bases from V and 0 bases from J, leaving 8 bases between. CDR3 size: 15 residues. CDR3 coding DNA: TGTGCCAGCAGCTTAATCGAGCTAGCCAAAAACATTCAGTACTTC. This sequence encodes CASSLIELAKNIQYF.

This chain uses TRBV29-1 with TRBJ2-3; the match to TRBD1 covers 8 bases. After removal of 6 bases from V and 2 bases from J, the junction contained 4 bases not matched to a gene. CDR3 length equals 13 residues. Germline-derived CDR1 and CDR2 are SQVTM and ANQGSEA. CDR3 residues: CSVGTGYTDTQYF. The CDR3 region has the DNA TGCAGCGTCGGGACAGGCTACACAGATACGCAGTATTTT.

This clone was counted between two and nine times. The chain recombines TRBV5-4 with TRBJ1-1; TRBD1 agrees at 8 bases. After removal of 4 bases from V and 3 bases from J, the junction contained 11 bases not matched to a gene. Germline V gene data show CDR1 as SGHNT and CDR2 as YYREEE (reference sequence). This CDR3 has 16 residues. This chain's CDR3 is CASSPGDGQGYTEAFF. The DNA for the CDR3 is TGTGCCAGCAGCCCGGGGGACGGACAGGGTTACACTGAAGCTTTCTTT.

The J gene is TRBJ1-2, the V gene TRBV29-1; no clear D. V was clipped by 4 bases and J by 1 base, with 10 bases between them. CDR1 and CDR2 from the germline V gene are SQVTM and ANQGSEA. The CDR3 contains 13 residues. DNA of the CDR3: TGCAGCGTTGGCGATCTTATTAACTATGGCTACACCTTC. It codes for CSVGDLINYGYTF.

The rearrangement uses TRBV5-6 and TRBJ2-1; D is ambiguous. Trimming took off 0 bases at V and 7 bases at J, with 14 bases between the two ends. Per the germline V gene, CDR1 is SGHDT and CDR2 is YYEEEE. The CDR3 is 15 residues long. Here the CDR3 DNA reads TGTGCCAGCAGCTTGGGCGAGGTAGGTTCGAATGAGCAGTTCTTC. Its translation: CASSLGEVGSNEQFF.

The rearrangement joins TRBV10-3 to TRBJ2-7; 10 nucleotides align to TRBD1. V trimming: 7 bases; J trimming: 2 bases; junction bases outside the gene matches: 5. Germline CDR1 reads ENHRY; CDR2 reads SYGVKD. This CDR3 comprises 14 residues. The CDR3 coding sequence is TGTGCCATCACTCCGGGACAGGGGACCTACGAGCAGTACTTC. Its translation is CAITPGQGTYEQYF.

J is TRBJ1-5 and V is TRBV6-1, with a possible D match to TRBD1 (5 bases). Germline CDR1 MNHNS, CDR2 SASEGT. The CDR3 contains 13 residues. V was cut by 6 bases and J by 7 bases, with 13 bases left in between. CDR3 sequence reads: CASRGPGMQPQHF. CDR3 sequence (DNA): TGTGCCAGCAGGGGGCCAGGGATGCAGCCCCAGCATTTT.

This clone was picked up a small number of times. V and J are TRBV2 and TRBJ1-1; D may be TRBD1 (5 bases). V lost 7 bases and J lost 5, with 17 bases in between. Germline V gives CDR1 SNHLY, CDR2 FYNNEI. The CDR3 runs 14 residues. DNA of the CDR3: TGTGCCAGCACCCGGGACGGGGGAGGGACTGAAGCTTTCTTT. Protein sequence: CASTRDGGGTEAFF.

The chain employs TRBV28 and TRBJ1-1; no definite D call. The CDR3 runs 11 residues. Per germline, CDR1 MDHEN and CDR2 SYDVKM. V lost 8 bases, J lost 6 bases, and 10 bases lay in between. The CDR3 sequence is CASRFIAEAFF. DNA for the CDR3: TGTGCCAGCCGGTTTATTGCTGAAGCTTTCTTT.

The chain carries TRBV2 and TRBJ1-3; the D is unclear. Germline V lookup: CDR1 SNHLY, CDR2 FYNNEI. V gave up 7 bases and J gave up 3 bases, with 7 bases separating them. This CDR3 is 12 amino acids long. CDR3 loop: CASKTLGNTIYF. The DNA of the CDR3 is TGTGCCAGCAAGACTCTTGGAAACACCATATATTTT.

The rearrangement links TRBV7-2 to TRBJ1-1; D gene unclear. Germline assignment: CDR1 SGHTA and CDR2 FQGNSA. The CDR3 has 13 residues. Deletions cut 2 bases from V and 1 base from J, with 5 bases between. CDR3 sequence: CASSLQENTEAFF. CDR3 nucleotides: TGTGCCAGCAGCTTACAGGAGAACACTGAAGCTTTCTTT.

DNA for the CDR3: TGTGCCAGCAGCCATGGACTAGCGGGGTTTAGCTCCTACGAGCAGTACTTC. It translates to CASSHGLAGFSSYEQYF. The chain employs TRBV5-6 and TRBJ2-7, with 12 bases that match TRBD2. The CDR3 sequence is 17 residues long. Germline V gives CDR1 SGHDT, CDR2 YYEEEE. V was clipped by 4 bases and J by 0 bases; unmatched bases: 8.

This clone was seen just once. The chain links TRBV7-9 to TRBJ1-4, with 10 nucleotides matching TRBD1. Germline CDR1 SEHNR, CDR2 FQNEAQ (reference sequence). The CDR3 has 15 amino acids. V trimming: 5 bases; J trimming: 8 bases; junction bases outside the gene matches: 8. CDR3 residues: CASSPRGTGEEKLFF. The CDR3 nucleotides read TGTGCCAGCAGCCCAAGGGGGACAGGGGAAGAAAAACTGTTTTTT.

This chain uses TRBV27 with TRBJ1-5; 7 nucleotides line up with TRBD1. Looked up from germline, CDR1 is MNHEY and CDR2 is SMNVEV (reference sequence). The J segment lost 1 base and the V segment lost 0 bases, leaving 0 bases of the junction unmatched. CDR3 length: 15 residues. CDR3 DNA: TGTGCCAGCAGTTTATCGACAGGGAGCAATCAGCCCCAGCATTTT. Residues: CASSLSTGSNQPQHF.

The chain combines TRBV18 with TRBJ2-1; 9 bases agree with TRBD2. The CDR3 loop spans 16 amino acids. Germline CDR1 and CDR2: KGHSH and LQKENI. V was pared by 3 bases and J by 10 bases, with 13 bases of the junction left unmatched. The CDR3 is CASSPGVAGGPQEQFF. The CDR3 nucleotides are TGTGCCAGCTCACCCGGGGTGGCGGGGGGGCCGCAGGAGCAGTTCTTC.

The genes are TRBV5-4 and TRBJ2-1, with TRBD1 matching over 9 bases. This CDR3 region has 15 residues. The germline gives CDR1 SGHNT, CDR2 YYREEE (reference sequence). Germline trimming cut 4 bases from V and 0 bases from J; bases unmatched to any gene: 2. The CDR3 region is CASSQGQGSYNEQFF. The CDR3 DNA reads as TGTGCCAGCAGCCAGGGACAGGGCTCCTACAATGAGCAGTTCTTC. Combining the CDR3 with reference TRBV5-4 and TRBJ2-1 gives the whole variable domain ETGVTQSPTHLIKTRGQQVTLRCSSQSGHNTVSWYQQALGQGPQFIFQYYREEENGRGNFPPRFSGLQFPNYSSELNVNALELDDSALYLCASSQGQGSYNEQFFGPGTRLTVL.

The J gene is TRBJ1-3, the V gene TRBV7-2, with D possibly matching TRBD1 (5 bases). This CDR3 is built from 15 residues. Trimming stripped 3 bases from V and 2 bases from J, with 11 bases between. Germline CDR1 reads SGHTA; CDR2 reads FQGNSA. The CDR3 loop is CASSFPAGTGNTIYF. The CDR3 nucleotides read TGTGCCAGCAGCTTTCCCGCAGGGACTGGAAACACCATATATTTT. Full variable domain (outside the CDR3, taken from reference TRBV7-2 and TRBJ1-3): GAGVSQSPSNKVTEKGKDVELRCDPISGHTALYWYRQSLGQGLEFLIYFQGNSAPDKSGLPSDRFSAERTGGSVSTLTIQRTQQEDSAVYLCASSFPAGTGNTIYFGEGSWLTVV.

The chain is built from TRBV4-1 and TRBJ2-1; 10 nucleotides align to TRBD2. Germline V gene lookup returns CDR1 MGHRA and CDR2 YSYEKL. This CDR3 region has 14 residues. V lost 4 bases to trimming and J lost 7 bases; unmatched junction nucleotides: 4. The CDR3 nucleotides read TGCGCCAGCAGCCTCGGACTAGCGGTAAATGAGCAGTTCTTC. Protein sequence: CASSLGLAVNEQFF.

This chain links TRBV28 with TRBJ2-2, with a tentative D call TRBD1 (7 bases). The germline V gene has CDR1 MDHEN and CDR2 SYDVKM. The CDR3 has 15 amino acids. V was pared by 10 bases and J by 1 base, with 16 bases between. CDR3 in DNA: TGTGCCACCACACGGGGGACAGTGAACACCGGGGAGCTGTTTTTT. As protein: CATTRGTVNTGELFF.

The rearrangement links TRBV27 to TRBJ1-5; tentative D call: TRBD1 (6 bases). This CDR3 region has 15 residues. CDR1 and CDR2 (germline): MNHEY, SMNVEV (reference sequence). Trimming left V 6 bases short and J 4 bases short, with 16 bases between. The CDR3 protein is CASREGQKQNQPQHF. Here the CDR3 DNA reads TGTGCCAGCAGAGAAGGACAGAAACAGAATCAGCCCCAGCATTTT.

The chain couples TRBV7-2 to TRBJ1-2; D uncertain. There are 14 residues in the CDR3. Per germline, CDR1 SGHTA and CDR2 FQGNSA. Trimming took off 1 base at V and 4 bases at J, with 10 bases between the two ends. The CDR3 DNA reads TGTGCCAGCAGCTTAGGGGAGTTTCGCTATGGCTACACCTTC. This translates into CASSLGEFRYGYTF. Using reference TRBV7-2 and TRBJ1-2 for the parts outside the CDR3, the full variable domain is GAGVSQSPSNKVTEKGKDVELRCDPISGHTALYWYRQSLGQGLEFLIYFQGNSAPDKSGLPSDRFSAERTGGSVSTLTIQRTQQEDSAVYLCASSLGEFRYGYTFGSGTRLTVV.